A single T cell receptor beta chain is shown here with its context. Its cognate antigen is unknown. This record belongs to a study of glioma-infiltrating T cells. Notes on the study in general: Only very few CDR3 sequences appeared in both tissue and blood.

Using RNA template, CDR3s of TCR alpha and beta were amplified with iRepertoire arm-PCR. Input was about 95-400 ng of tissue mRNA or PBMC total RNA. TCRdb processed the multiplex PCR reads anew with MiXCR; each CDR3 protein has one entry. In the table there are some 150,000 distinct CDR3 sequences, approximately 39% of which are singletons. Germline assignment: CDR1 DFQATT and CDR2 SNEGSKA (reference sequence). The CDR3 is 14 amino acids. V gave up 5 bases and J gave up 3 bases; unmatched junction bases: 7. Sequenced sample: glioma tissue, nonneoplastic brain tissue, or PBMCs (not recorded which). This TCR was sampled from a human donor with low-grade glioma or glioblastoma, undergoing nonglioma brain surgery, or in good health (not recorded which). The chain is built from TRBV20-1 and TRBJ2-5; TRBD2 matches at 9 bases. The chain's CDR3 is CSAVPGLAKETQYF. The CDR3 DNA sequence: TGCAGTGCTGTACCGGGACTAGCCAAAGAGACCCAGTACTTC.